This T cell receptor (beta chain) derives from a study of graft-versus-host responses after intestinal transplantation. V was shortened by 0 bases and J by 2 bases, with 11 bases between the two germline ends. Germline CDR1 and CDR2: SGDLS and YYNGEE. The CDR3 has 16 residues. Remarks on this clone: Its antigen is unidentified.

The data were produced by immunoSEQ multiplex PCR, yet TCRdb's version contains in-frame clones alone and is incomplete. The sample lists about 120,000 clones, over 85% occurring once. General study points: Analysis identified GvH clones in recipient marrow, with some appearing first in ileum or blood.

Sequenced material: unstimulated CD4+ T cells sorted from spleen or lymph node cells, taken before intestinal transplant. The chain has TRBV9 and TRBJ2-2, with D possibly TRBD1 on 6 matching bases. The TCR was taken from a human donor who received an intestinal transplant. The CDR3 bases are TGTGCCAGCAGCGTAGTGGGGGCGGCAAACACCGGGGAGCTGTTTTTT. It codes for CASSVVGAANTGELFF.